These 10 T cell receptor beta chains were all obtained from the same sample, sequenced in a study of blood T cell repertoires in COVID-19. Sequencing used immunoSEQ multiplex PCR; TCRdb keeps in-frame clones, though not all of them. The table has 87,000 or so clones, about nine tenths seen once. Input material: peripheral blood. The receptors shown here come from an elderly woman with acute or convalescent COVID-19.

J is TRBJ1-3 and V is TRBV5-1, with 9 bases matching TRBD1. The germline CDR1 and CDR2 sequences are SGHRS and YFSETQ. The CDR3 loop spans 16 amino acids. After removal of 2 bases from V and 6 bases from J, the junction contained 9 bases not matched to a gene. CDR3 loop: CASSLYTGTGQNTIYF. CDR3 DNA: TGCGCCAGCAGCTTATATACCGGGACAGGGCAAAACACCATATATTTT.

The chain links TRBV18 to TRBJ2-1; TRBD2 aligns across 12 bases. The J segment lost 3 bases and the V segment lost 8 bases, leaving 5 bases of the junction unmatched. The germline gives CDR1 KGHSH, CDR2 LQKENI. The CDR3 runs 15 residues. The CDR3 reads CASASSGGGYNEQFF. CDR3 DNA: TGTGCCAGCGCATCTAGCGGGGGGGGCTACAATGAGCAGTTCTTC.

The chain employs TRBV27 and TRBJ2-7; 7 bases match TRBD1. The V gene's germline CDR1 is MNHEY and CDR2 SMNVEV (reference sequence). Trimming cost V 5 bases and J 2 bases; bases outside gene matches: 3. This CDR3 has 13 residues. CDR3 sequence (DNA): TGTGCCAGCAGTCGACAGGGTCCCTACGAGCAGTACTTC. Amino acid sequence: CASSRQGPYEQYF.

This clone has more than one count but fewer than ten. This chain links TRBV7-6 with TRBJ1-3; D is unclear. Trimming stripped 4 bases from V and 2 bases from J, with 18 bases between. Germline V CDR1 and CDR2: SGHVS, FNYEAQ. The CDR3 covers 17 residues. CDR3 in amino acids: CASSSNREAQTGNTIYF. The CDR3 DNA reads TGTGCCAGCAGCTCGAACCGGGAGGCCCAGACTGGAAACACCATATATTTT.

The V call is TRBV19, the J call TRBJ1-4; tentatively, D is TRBD1 (6 bases). This CDR3 region has 18 residues. Germline values: CDR1 LNHDA, CDR2 SQIVND (reference sequence). Trimming left V 4 bases short and J 0 bases short, with 18 bases between. The CDR3 loop is CASSNRPGVWATNEKLFF. For the CDR3, the DNA is TGTGCCAGTAGTAATCGTCCAGGGGTTTGGGCAACTAATGAAAAACTGTTTTTT. Using reference TRBV19 and TRBJ1-4 for the parts outside the CDR3, the full variable domain is DGGITQSPKYLFRKEGQNVTLSCEQNLNHDAMYWYRQDPGQGLRLIYYSQIVNDFQKGDIAEGYSVSREKKESFPLTVTSAQKNPTAFYLCASSNRPGVWATNEKLFFGSGTQLSVL.

The chain recombines TRBV2 with TRBJ2-7; perhaps TRBD2 as D (5 bases). Germline loops: CDR1 SNHLY, CDR2 FYNNEI. The CDR3 length is 11 residues. This chain's CDR3 is CAITRLYEQYF. The CDR3 coding sequence is TGTGCGATTACTAGGCTCTACGAGCAGTACTTC.

The chain uses TRBV4-3 and TRBJ2-5; D might be TRBD1 (5 bases). The V and J ends lost 0 bases and 4 bases respectively, with 18 bases between them. Looked up from germline, CDR1 is LGHNA and CDR2 is YSLEER. This CDR3 comprises 17 residues. CDR3: CASSQDLGRVGSETQYF. The CDR3 DNA reads as TGCGCCAGCAGCCAAGACCTTGGCAGGGTCGGTTCAGAGACCCAGTACTTC.

The rearrangement uses TRBV29-1 and TRBJ1-4, with 9 bases identical to TRBD1. CDR3 size: 15 residues. The V and J ends lost 0 bases and 7 bases, in that order; junction bases with no gene match: 6. From germline, CDR1 is SQVTM and CDR2 ANQGSEA. CDR3: CSVEDPDRGTEKLFF. The CDR3 DNA follows: TGCAGCGTTGAAGACCCGGACAGGGGTACTGAAAAACTGTTTTTT. Filled out from reference TRBV29-1 and TRBJ1-4, the complete variable domain reads SAVISQKPSRDICQRGTSLTIQCQVDSQVTMMFWYRQQPGQSLTLIATANQGSEATYESGFVIDKFPISRPNLTFSTLTVSNMSPEDSSIYLCSVEDPDRGTEKLFFGSGTQLSVL.

This clone was recorded once. The V and J genes are TRBV7-9 and TRBJ2-1; 8 nucleotides line up with TRBD2. The CDR3 is 15 residues long. The ends lost 5 bases at V and 2 bases at J; junction bases unmatched: 5. Germline V gives CDR1 SEHNR, CDR2 FQNEAQ (reference sequence). The CDR3 DNA follows: TGTGCCAGCAGCCGGGAGGGGTTCCCCTACAATGAGCAGTTCTTC. It specifies CASSREGFPYNEQFF.

The J gene is TRBJ1-5, the V gene TRBV19; a possible D gene is TRBD1 (6 bases). Trimming left V 4 bases short and J 5 bases short, with 15 bases between. Per germline, CDR1 LNHDA and CDR2 SQIVND (reference sequence). There are 15 residues in the CDR3. The CDR3 region is CASSKETRGYQPQHF. The DNA for the CDR3 is TGTGCCAGTAGTAAGGAGACCAGGGGCTATCAGCCCCAGCATTTT.